This T cell receptor beta chain was obtained from a study of cytomegalovirus exposure and HLA in healthy donors. Comment on this clone: Its antigen is not known.

Amplification used 60 Vbeta primers and 13 Jbeta primers. Only in-frame clones appear in the TCRdb table, and some are missing; sequencing was by immunoSEQ multiplex PCR. The data show some 100,000 clones, 65% to 80% seen once. General study findings and limits: Later, an analysis found that common viral pathogens appeared to be linked with several of the most significant clusters.

At the time of sampling, donors were nominally healthy, though unrecorded immune exposures were likely. Per germline, CDR1 SNHLY and CDR2 FYNNEI. The CDR3 length is 16 residues. V was clipped by 7 bases and J by 0 bases, with 13 bases between them. The chain is built from TRBV2 and TRBJ2-6; maybe TRBD2 (6 bases). The receptor was derived from a female donor in good health and CMV-seronegative. Material for sequencing was PBMCs. The CDR3 DNA follows: TGTGCCAGCAATCGGAGGGGACTCTCTGGGGCCAACGTCCTGACTTTC. Its translation: CASNRRGLSGANVLTF.